This T cell receptor beta chain is from a study of T cell clusters in autoimmune cytopenias. Multiplex touch-down PCR amplified TRB using TRB-A and TRB-B pools in one tube. TCRdb re-called the multiplex PCR reads, yielding one record per CDR3 amino acid sequence without DNA. This repertoire includes roughly 11,000 distinct CDR3 sequences. Tens of thousands of genome equivalents of blood DNA were amplified for TRB. These same records also appear under a second study, on T cell repertoires in aging, cancer and after chemotherapy. This second study notes: In each cancer cohort, median generation probability increased across chemotherapy, suggesting thymic output rebounded.

Source material: peripheral blood. The receptor was isolated from a human donor in good health.

The CDR3 protein is CASGNQETQYF. The chain joins TRBV5-1 to TRBJ2-5. Germline CDR1 reads SGHRS; CDR2 reads YFSETQ. The CDR3 totals 11 residues.